These 29 T cell receptor beta chains were sequenced from one sample in a study of vaccination and CD4 T cells after COVID-19. Antigen specificity for these receptors is unknown. Sequenced with the Oncomine TCR Beta short-read assay was DNA taken from cultured CD4+ T cells. TCRdb re-called the PCR reads with MiXCR, one entry per CDR3 protein. The sample consists of 10,000 to 15,000 distinct CDR3 sequences, less than 75% of them appearing once. The treatment: roughly 10-day PBMC culture with coronavirus spike peptide pools or control peptides (ViraFEST assay). Specimen: CD4+ T cells from blood, cultured in vitro. The receptors stem from a human donor who had recovered from COVID-19.

The chain recombines TRBV20-1 with TRBJ2-7; D is possibly TRBD1 or TRBD2 (5 bases each). Germline V lookup: CDR1 DFQATT, CDR2 SNEGSKA (reference sequence). The CDR3 covers 13 residues. The V and J ends lost 2 bases and 7 bases respectively, with 15 bases between them. The CDR3 DNA reads TGCAGTGCTAGACCCGGGACGTTTAGGGAGCAGTACTTC. Translated, it gives CSARPGTFREQYF.

J is TRBJ2-2 and V is TRBV20-1; D gene uncertain. The CDR3 loop spans 13 amino acids. Germline V gene sequence: CDR1 DFQATT, CDR2 SNEGSKA (reference sequence). Trimming shortened V by 5 bases and J by 0 bases, and 7 bases separated the two germline ends. The CDR3 DNA is TGCAGTGCTTCCAACGCGAACACCGGGGAGCTGTTTTTT. It codes for CSASNANTGELFF.

This clonotype was detected only a few times. V gene TRBV24-1 combines with J gene TRBJ2-7; the D gene is possibly TRBD1 (6 bases). This CDR3 spans 13 amino acids. The ends were cut back, 3 bases at V and 7 bases at J, with 12 bases in the middle. Germline loops: CDR1 KGHDR, CDR2 SFDVKD. The CDR3 is CATSDEQGWEQYF. The CDR3 bases are TGTGCCACCAGTGATGAACAGGGTTGGGAGCAGTACTTC.

The chain has TRBV28 and TRBJ1-2; weak D call: TRBD1 (5 bases). This CDR3 spans 14 amino acids. The V gene lost 5 bases and the J gene lost 0 bases, with 10 bases spanning the gap. CDR1 is MDHEN, CDR2 SYDVKM, per germline. CDR3 nucleotide sequence: TGTGCCAGCAGTCGCGGGGGGGCTAACTATGGCTACACCTTC. Protein: CASSRGGANYGYTF.

Only a few counts were recorded for this clonotype. This chain joins TRBV20-1 and TRBJ1-1; 7 nucleotides match TRBD1. There are 12 residues in the CDR3. Germline V gene lookup returns CDR1 DFQATT and CDR2 SNEGSKA (reference sequence). V lost 6 bases and J lost 3; bases outside the gene matches: 4. The CDR3 DNA is TGCAGTGCATACGACAGGGACACTGAAGCTTTCTTT. Translated, it gives CSAYDRDTEAFF.

In this sample, this clonotype turned up a few times. One junction end does not reproduce the germline sequence, and a read error may be involved. The chain recombines TRBV7-9 with TRBJ2-3, with D perhaps assigned TRBD1 or TRBD2 (5 bases each). CDR3 length: 15 residues. Germline V gene lookup returns CDR1 SEHNR and CDR2 FQNEAQ (reference sequence). The DNA of the CDR3 is TGTGCCAGCAACTTAAGAGGGGAGAGCACAGATACGCAGTATTTT. Amino acid sequence: CASNLRGESTDTQYF.

The chain carries TRBV30 and TRBJ1-1; TRBD1 matches at 8 bases. The CDR3 has 15 residues. V was pared by 2 bases and J by 0 bases, with 5 bases of the junction left unmatched. Germline V CDR1 and CDR2: GTSNPN, SVGIG (reference sequence). CDR3 bases: TGTGCCTGGAGTCGGACAGGGAATATGAACACTGAAGCTTTCTTT. Amino acids: CAWSRTGNMNTEAFF.

This chain links TRBV18 with TRBJ1-1; 7 positions match TRBD1. V shed 4 bases and J 5 bases; nucleotides not matched to a gene: 4. This CDR3 comprises 13 residues. Germline V gives CDR1 KGHSH, CDR2 LQKENI. The CDR3 nucleotides are TGTGCCAGCTCACTAGGACAGGAAACTGAAGCTTTCTTT. It translates to CASSLGQETEAFF. Drawing the rest from reference TRBV18 and TRBJ1-1, the complete variable domain is NAGVMQNPRHLVRRRGQEARLRCSPMKGHSHVYWYRQLPEEGLKFMVYLQKENIIDESGMPKERFSAEFPKEGPSILRIQQVVRGDSAAYFCASSLGQETEAFFGQGTRLTVV.

This clonotype appeared a few times. The J gene is TRBJ2-7, the V gene TRBV2, with 7 bases that match TRBD1. Unmatched junction bases numbered 6, after V lost 6 bases and J lost 7 bases. The germline V gene encodes CDR1 SNHLY and CDR2 FYNNEI. The CDR3 extends over 12 amino acids. The CDR3 DNA sequence: TGTGCCAGCAGCCGGGGACAGAGTGAGCAGTACTTC. Protein sequence: CASSRGQSEQYF.

This clonotype was seen a single time. The chain uses TRBV10-3 and TRBJ2-4; D is possibly TRBD2 (6 bases). The CDR3 covers 13 residues. Germline-derived CDR1 and CDR2 are ENHRY and SYGVKD. With 3 bases removed from V and 3 bases from J, the gap between germline ends came to 6 bases. The CDR3 DNA follows: TGTGCCATCAGTGACGGGGGCAAAAACATTCAGTACTTC. The encoded protein is CAISDGGKNIQYF.

As regards this clonotype: The junction and the germline gene differ at one end; a read error may be behind it. This chain links TRBV12-3 or TRBV12-4 with TRBJ2-7; TRBD2 aligns across 8 bases. This CDR3 is built from 21 residues. Here the CDR3 DNA reads TGCGCCAGCAGTTACCCCATCCTCTTCGGCACTAGCGGTCCTGGAGCACACGAGCAGTACTTC. This encodes CASSYPILFGTSGPGAHEQYF.

The V call is TRBV21-1, the J call TRBJ1-3; the table's D gene call, TRBD1, was not cross checked with the DNA. TRBV21-1 is deemed a pseudogene. The CDR3 consists of 23 residues. CDR3 region: CASSKEFTGTGKQKLISGNTIYF. CDR3 in DNA: TGTGCCAGCAGCAAAGAATTCACCGGGACAGGAAAACAGAAACTAATCTCTGGAAACACCATATATTTT.

The chain employs TRBV25-1 and TRBJ2-1, with 7 bases aligning to TRBD2. V was clipped by 5 bases and J by 7 bases; unmatched bases: 11. This CDR3 is 15 amino acids long. Germline V gives CDR1 MGHDK, CDR2 SYGVNS. CDR3 sequence reads: CASSRKPGRRNEQFF. CDR3 nucleotides: TGTGCCAGCAGTCGAAAGCCCGGGAGGAGGAATGAGCAGTTCTTC.

The V call is TRBV7-9, the J call TRBJ1-4; TRBD1 matches at 9 bases. Germline V gene data show CDR1 as SEHNR and CDR2 as FQNEAQ (reference sequence). CDR3 length: 15 residues. Trimming removed 4 bases from V and 8 bases from J; junction bases left unmatched: 8. The CDR3: CASSWTGTGLEKLFF. The CDR3 nucleotides are TGTGCCAGCAGCTGGACCGGGACAGGGTTGGAAAAACTGTTTTTT.

The chain links TRBV19 to TRBJ1-1; possibly TRBD1 for D (5 bases). Germline-derived CDR1 and CDR2 are LNHDA and SQIVND (reference sequence). Between the trimmed V and J ends, which lost 0 bases and 7 bases, there was a span of 12 bases. This CDR3 contains 14 residues. This chain's CDR3 is CASSIDREGSEAFF. The CDR3 region has the DNA TGTGCCAGTAGTATAGATCGGGAGGGGAGTGAAGCTTTCTTT.

This chain joins TRBV20-1 and TRBJ1-5, with D uncertain. Trimming took 3 bases from V and 0 from J, leaving 12 bases between them. Germline CDR1 and CDR2: DFQATT and SNEGSKA (reference sequence). CDR3 length: 15 residues. The CDR3 spells CSASEPGLSNQPQHF. CDR3 nucleotides: TGCAGTGCTAGCGAGCCGGGCCTTAGCAATCAGCCCCAGCATTTT.

V is TRBV10-3 and J is TRBJ2-7; D uncertain. The CDR3 is 13 amino acids. Trimming shortened V by 2 bases and J by 7 bases, and 12 bases separated the two germline ends. Germline V gene sequence: CDR1 ENHRY, CDR2 SYGVKD. The CDR3 bases are TGTGCCATCAGTGAGCTACAGCCTGGAGAGCAGTACTTC. Translating gives CAISELQPGEQYF.

The chain uses TRBV20-1 and TRBJ1-5; D is possibly TRBD1 (5 bases). This CDR3 has 13 residues. The germline V gene has CDR1 DFQATT and CDR2 SNEGSKA (reference sequence). V lost 1 base and J lost 5, with 9 bases in between. This chain's CDR3 is CSARGQQYQPQHF. CDR3 bases: TGCAGTGCTAGAGGACAGCAATATCAGCCCCAGCATTTT.

This rearrangement joins TRBV27 to TRBJ2-5; tentatively, D is TRBD1 or TRBD2 (6 bases each). The V gene lost 0 bases and the J gene lost 5 bases, with 13 bases spanning the gap. The CDR3 covers 15 residues. The germline V gene has CDR1 MNHEY and CDR2 SMNVEV (reference sequence). The chain's CDR3 is CASSLSTGALETQYF. In DNA, the CDR3 is TGTGCCAGCAGTTTATCCACGGGGGCGTTGGAGACCCAGTACTTC.

This clonotype was seen a few times. V gene TRBV20-1 combines with J gene TRBJ2-5; TRBD2 matches at 8 bases. The CDR3 extends over 15 amino acids. Germline CDR1 and CDR2: DFQATT and SNEGSKA (reference sequence). J gave up 5 bases and V 3 bases, and 11 bases lay outside the gene matches. The CDR3 sequence is CSARGVAGPRETQYF. CDR3 coding DNA: TGCAGTGCTAGGGGGGTAGCGGGGCCTCGGGAGACCCAGTACTTC.

The chain uses TRBV15 and TRBJ1-3; D gene unclear. Germline V gene sequence: CDR1 LNHNV, CDR2 YYDKDF (reference sequence). Trimming cost V 5 bases and J 6 bases, with 8 bases left between them. The length of the CDR3 is 12 residues. The CDR3 DNA sequence: TGTGCCACCAGCGACCCGCTAAACACCATATATTTT. Translating it yields CATSDPLNTIYF.

This chain links TRBV6-2 or TRBV6-3 with TRBJ1-3, with D uncertain. The germline V gene encodes CDR1 MNHEY and CDR2 SVGEGT. V was trimmed by 6 bases and J by 4 bases, leaving 13 bases between them. The length of the CDR3 is 14 residues. The CDR3 bases are TGTGCCAGCAGACGGATCCTTCTGGGAAACACCATATATTTT. Protein sequence: CASRRILLGNTIYF.

The V call is TRBV19, the J call TRBJ2-2; D ambiguous. The CDR3 loop spans 14 amino acids. V lost 7 bases and J lost 0, with 9 bases in between. Germline lookup yields CDR1 LNHDA and CDR2 SQIVND (reference sequence). CDR3 DNA sequence: TGTGCCAGTACTCAGTTCGCGAACACCGGGGAGCTGTTTTTT. It specifies CASTQFANTGELFF.

This clonotype was counted a few times. The rearrangement joins TRBV20-1 to TRBJ1-2; D is ambiguous. Trimming took off 3 bases at V and 0 bases at J, with 11 bases between the two ends. In germline, CDR1 is DFQATT, CDR2 SNEGSKA (reference sequence). The CDR3 is 14 amino acids. The CDR3 sequence: CSARTGSSNYGYTF. The CDR3 DNA reads as TGCAGTGCTAGGACTGGCAGTTCTAACTATGGCTACACCTTC.

DNA for the CDR3: TGCAGTGCTAGAGTTTCGAGGGGGATCTATGGCTACACCTTC. This gives the protein CSARVSRGIYGYTF. V gene TRBV20-1 combines with J gene TRBJ1-2; D may be TRBD1 (6 bases). This CDR3 region has 14 residues. CDR1 is DFQATT, CDR2 SNEGSKA, per germline (reference sequence). Trimming took off 1 base at V and 4 bases at J, with 13 bases between the two ends.

CDR3 DNA sequence: TGTGCCAGTAGTATTCAGGGGGCCTCCACAGATACGCAGTATTTT. Protein: CASSIQGASTDTQYF. V usage is TRBV19 and J usage is TRBJ2-3, with 8 bases that match TRBD1. Unmatched junction bases numbered 4, after V lost 3 bases and J lost 2 bases. From germline, CDR1 is LNHDA and CDR2 SQIVND (reference sequence). The CDR3 is 15 amino acids. The full variable domain, with the rest looked up from reference TRBV19 and TRBJ2-3, is DGGITQSPKYLFRKEGQNVTLSCEQNLNHDAMYWYRQDPGQGLRLIYYSQIVNDFQKGDIAEGYSVSREKKESFPLTVTSAQKNPTAFYLCASSIQGASTDTQYFGPGTRLTVL.

The chain carries TRBV18 and TRBJ1-2; tentatively, D is TRBD1 (5 bases). CDR3 length equals 14 residues. The V end was cut by 3 bases, the J end by 4 bases, with 12 bases between. CDR1 and CDR2 (germline): KGHSH, LQKENI. The CDR3 spells CASSPNQGGYGYTF. The CDR3 nucleotides are TGTGCCAGCTCACCGAACCAGGGCGGCTATGGCTACACCTTC.

The V call is TRBV7-2, the J call TRBJ2-2; D might be TRBD2 (6 bases). This CDR3 comprises 16 residues. Trimming shortened V by 1 base and J by 2 bases, and 11 bases separated the two germline ends. Germline CDR1 is SGHTA and CDR2 is FQGNSA. The CDR3 region is CASSLGGTFNTGELFF. CDR3 nucleotide sequence: TGTGCCAGCAGCTTAGGCGGGACCTTCAACACCGGGGAGCTGTTTTTT.

This chain links TRBV7-2 with TRBJ1-6, with TRBD1 identical over 8 bases. V trimming: 3 bases; J trimming: 7 bases; junction bases outside the gene matches: 2. Germline-derived CDR1 and CDR2 are SGHTA and FQGNSA. The CDR3 length is 14 residues. In nucleotides, the CDR3 is TGTGCCAGCAGCTTCCAGGGGGCGAATTCACCCCTCCACTTT. Translation gives CASSFQGANSPLHF.